The 17 T cell receptor beta chains listed next were all sequenced from one sample in a study of cytomegalovirus exposure and HLA in healthy donors. The PCR made use of 60 Vbeta and 13 Jbeta primers. Measured with immunoSEQ multiplex PCR; TCRdb has only the in-frame clones, and not every one. The data hold approximately 160,000 clones, with about 79% observed a single time. The material sequenced was PBMCs. The receptors shown here come from a male donor in good health and CMV-seronegative.

The V gene is TRBV19, the J gene TRBJ2-7; 8 bases are shared with TRBD2. The trim removed 3 bases at V and 6 bases at J, leaving 7 bases unmatched. Germline CDR1 reads LNHDA; CDR2 reads SQIVND (reference sequence). The CDR3 spans 14 residues. The CDR3 is CASSISVGRGEQYF. The CDR3 DNA reads TGTGCCAGTAGTATTAGCGTCGGGAGGGGCGAGCAGTACTTC.

This chain joins TRBV29-1 and TRBJ1-3; 8 nucleotides match TRBD1. The CDR3 loop spans 13 amino acids. Per germline, CDR1 SQVTM and CDR2 ANQGSEA. V gave up 6 bases and J gave up 3 bases; unmatched junction bases: 4. The CDR3, as DNA: TGCAGCGTCAGTGACAGGGGTGGAAACACCATATATTTT. It yields the protein CSVSDRGGNTIYF. Using reference TRBV29-1 and TRBJ1-3 for the parts outside the CDR3, the full variable domain is SAVISQKPSRDICQRGTSLTIQCQVDSQVTMMFWYRQQPGQSLTLIATANQGSEATYESGFVIDKFPISRPNLTFSTLTVSNMSPEDSSIYLCSVSDRGGNTIYFGEGSWLTVV.

J is TRBJ1-2 and V is TRBV5-1; 9 bases are shared with TRBD1. Germline CDR1 and CDR2: SGHRS and YFSETQ. Trimming at V came to 4 bases and at J to 4 bases, leaving 5 bases not matched to a gene. The CDR3 consists of 14 residues. CDR3 in DNA: TGCGCCAGCAGCGACACAGGGGGCACCTATGGCTACACCTTC. It encodes CASSDTGGTYGYTF.

Details on this clone: Other DNA sequences within the sample encode an identical CDR3. The chain employs TRBV7-9 and TRBJ1-5; 7 bases map to TRBD1. Germline CDR1 is SEHNR and CDR2 is FQNEAQ (reference sequence). With 5 bases clipped from V and 7 bases from J, the junction kept 8 bases outside the gene matches. The CDR3 is made up of 14 amino acids. The CDR3 nucleotides read TGTGCCAGCAGCCCCCAGGGACAGAGACAGCCCCAGCATTTT. As protein: CASSPQGQRQPQHF.

The rearrangement links TRBV19 to TRBJ2-3, with D maybe TRBD1 (5 bases). CDR3 length equals 14 residues. In germline, CDR1 is LNHDA, CDR2 SQIVND (reference sequence). V lost 3 bases and J 3 bases, leaving 10 bases between the germline ends. In DNA form, the CDR3 reads TGTGCCAGTAGTATGAGACAGCTGACAGATACGCAGTATTTT. Protein: CASSMRQLTDTQYF.

This clone has only one observation. This chain links TRBV5-5 with TRBJ2-1; D is possibly TRBD1 (5 bases). The CDR3 is 11 amino acids. The V gene lost 4 bases and the J gene lost 14 bases, with 13 bases spanning the gap. CDR1 and CDR2 (germline): SGHKS, YYEKEE (reference sequence). The CDR3 sequence is CASSDSPGEFF. The CDR3, as DNA: TGTGCCAGCAGCGACAGTCCTGGGGAGTTCTTC.

The rearrangement uses TRBV9 and TRBJ2-5; 7 bases agree with TRBD2. V gave up 4 bases and J gave up 2 bases; unmatched junction bases: 11. CDR3 length equals 16 residues. Germline values: CDR1 SGDLS, CDR2 YYNGEE. CDR3 in amino acids: CASSPGGLKVQETQYF. Here the CDR3 DNA reads TGTGCCAGCAGCCCGGGGGGTCTGAAGGTTCAAGAGACCCAGTACTTC.

The V gene is TRBV7-2, the J gene TRBJ2-6; D unresolved. The length of the CDR3 is 15 residues. The germline gives CDR1 SGHTA, CDR2 FQGNSA. V lost 5 bases and J 5 bases, leaving 13 bases between the germline ends. In DNA, the CDR3 is TGTGCCAGCAGCCTCACACCCTCCCGGGCCAACGTCCTGACTTTC. Protein sequence: CASSLTPSRANVLTF.

The V and J genes are TRBV29-1 and TRBJ1-1, with TRBD1 matching over 8 bases. Per germline, CDR1 SQVTM and CDR2 ANQGSEA. After removal of 7 bases from V and 0 bases from J, the junction contained 4 bases not matched to a gene. The CDR3 sequence is 13 residues long. The CDR3 DNA is TGCAGCGCCACAGGGGGATTGAACACTGAAGCTTTCTTT. Its protein product is CSATGGLNTEAFF.

The chain combines TRBV7-9 with TRBJ2-7; 10 bases align to TRBD1. The CDR3 consists of 15 residues. Germline V lookup: CDR1 SEHNR, CDR2 FQNEAQ (reference sequence). V gave up 0 bases and J gave up 4 bases; unmatched junction bases: 3. The CDR3 sequence: CASSLAGTGEYEQYF. The CDR3, as DNA: TGTGCCAGCAGCTTAGCGGGGACAGGGGAATACGAGCAGTACTTC.

The DNA for the CDR3 is TGCGCCAGCAGCGCGACGACTAGTGGGTATGATACGCAGTATTTT. It specifies CASSATTSGYDTQYF. V gene TRBV4-3 combines with J gene TRBJ2-3; the D gene is possibly TRBD2 (6 bases). Germline V gives CDR1 LGHNA, CDR2 YSLEER. CDR3 length: 15 amino acids. V was clipped by 5 bases and J by 6 bases, with 18 bases between them.

This clone has more than one count but fewer than ten. The V and J genes are TRBV29-1 and TRBJ2-7; 7 bases agree with TRBD1. The CDR3 consists of 14 residues. Germline values: CDR1 SQVTM, CDR2 ANQGSEA. Trimming took 5 bases from V and 1 from J; bases not matched to a gene: 8. In DNA form, the CDR3 reads TGCAGCGTTTTTGGCAGGGACAGATCCTACGAGCAGTACTTC. The encoded protein is CSVFGRDRSYEQYF.

The chain links TRBV4-1 to TRBJ2-3; TRBD1 aligns across 10 bases. The CDR3 consists of 16 residues. Germline V gene data show CDR1 as MGHRA and CDR2 as YSYEKL. V dropped 2 bases and J dropped 3; count of bases not matched to a gene: 5. The CDR3 loop reads CASSQRDRGGTDTQYF. CDR3 DNA: TGCGCCAGCAGCCAACGGGACAGGGGTGGAACAGATACGCAGTATTTT.

The genes are TRBV7-9 and TRBJ1-1; D remains ambiguous. The CDR3 covers 15 residues. The germline V gene has CDR1 SEHNR and CDR2 FQNEAQ (reference sequence). The V end was cut by 2 bases, the J end by 4 bases, with 14 bases between. The CDR3 sequence is CASSLWAPESTEAFF. The CDR3 DNA sequence: TGTGCCAGCAGCTTATGGGCGCCTGAGAGCACTGAAGCTTTCTTT.

The V call is TRBV5-1, the J call TRBJ2-1; tentative D call: TRBD2 (5 bases). The CDR3 totals 15 residues. CDR1 and CDR2 from the germline V gene are SGHRS and YFSETQ. V was clipped by 0 bases and J by 4 bases, with 11 bases between them. CDR3 sequence (DNA): TGCGCCAGCAGCTTGGTGCGGGCAGAATACAATGAGCAGTTCTTC. It yields the protein CASSLVRAEYNEQFF.

The rearrangement uses TRBV12-5 and TRBJ2-7; 8 nucleotides line up with TRBD1. CDR1 is LGHNT and CDR2 is FRNRAP in the germline V gene. V trimming: 5 bases; J trimming: 2 bases; junction bases outside the gene matches: 8. The CDR3 extends over 15 amino acids. Here the CDR3 DNA reads TGTGCTAGTGGTGCACCGTTGACAGGGGCCTACGAGCAGTACTTC. Protein: CASGAPLTGAYEQYF.

The V call is TRBV9, the J call TRBJ2-2; TRBD2 aligns across 11 bases. Germline CDR1 is SGDLS and CDR2 is YYNGEE. Unmatched junction bases numbered 4, after V lost 4 bases and J lost 8 bases. The CDR3 is 14 amino acids. In DNA, the CDR3 is TGTGCCAGCAGCCCTCGACTAGCGGGAGGGGAGCTGTTTTTT. This gives the protein CASSPRLAGGELFF. The full variable domain, rest sourced from reference TRBV9 and TRBJ2-2, is DSGVTQTPKHLITATGQRVTLRCSPRSGDLSVYWYQQSLDQGLQFLIQYYNGEERAKGNILERFSAQQFPDLHSELNLSSLELGDSALYFCASSPRLAGGELFFGEGSRLTVL.